These T cell receptor beta chains were read from a single sample in a study of OX40 agonist ivuxolimab in advanced cancers. The data were produced by immunoSEQ multiplex PCR, yet TCRdb's version contains in-frame clones alone and is incomplete. Of tens of thousands of clones in the sample, approximately 83% were seen once. Sequencing used CD4+ or CD8+ T cells sorted from blood, obtained in a trial of the OX40 agonist ivuxolimab. These receptor sequences come from an adult with an advanced solid tumor such as melanoma, head and neck, liver or kidney cancer. CDR3s include the opening cysteine and the closing phenylalanine or tryptophan. D genes are given only for firm matches. Size is stated for part of the rows, as once, few or many counts, or as a class when the clone is expanded.

j_gene	abundance	d_gene	v_gene	CDR3aa	CDR3nt
TRBJ1-1	-	TRBD1	TRBV19	CASSPYGQGLSNTEAFF	TGTGCCAGTAGTCCTTATGGACAGGGCCTATCGAACACTGAAGCTTTCTTT
TRBJ2-7	-	-	TRBV6-6	CASSYFRDESYEQYF	TGTGCCAGCAGTTACTTCCGGGACGAGTCCTACGAGCAGTACTTC
TRBJ1-2	-	-	TRBV5-1	CASSLEAEAYGYTF	TGCGCCAGCAGCTTGGAGGCGGAGGCATATGGCTACACCTTC
TRBJ2-7	-	TRBD2	TRBV2	CASAGLADAYEQYF	TGTGCCAGCGCGGGACTAGCGGACGCCTACGAGCAGTACTTC
TRBJ1-2	-	-	TRBV6-5	CASLSAASLPYGYTF	TGTGCCAGCCTCTCGGCAGCAAGTCTCCCTTATGGCTACACCTTC
TRBJ1-1	-	-	TRBV15	CATSRGGLMNTEAFF	TGTGCCACCAGCAGAGGTGGACTCATGAACACTGAAGCTTTCTTT
TRBJ2-1	-	-	TRBV10-2	CASSETSGRRFF	TGCGCCAGCAGTGAGACCAGCGGAAGAAGGTTCTTC
TRBJ2-7	-	TRBD2	TRBV5-4	CASSRGTSGNEQYF	TGTGCCAGCAGCCGTGGGACTAGCGGGAACGAGCAGTACTTC
TRBJ2-5	-	TRBD2	TRBV4-3	CASSQDRLAGTYETQYF	TGCGCCAGCAGCCAAGATCGGCTAGCGGGTACCTACGAGACCCAGTACTTC
TRBJ2-1	-	-	TRBV5-4	CASSKREGVYNEQFF	TGTGCCAGCAGTAAGAGGGAGGGGGTATACAATGAGCAGTTCTTC
TRBJ2-1	-	-	TRBV5-6	CASSSAPGDNEQFF	TGTGCCAGCAGCAGTGCCCCCGGCGACAATGAGCAGTTCTTC
TRBJ2-7	-	-	TRBV28	CASRTTGNYEQYF	TGTGCCAGCAGAACAACAGGGAACTACGAGCAGTACTTC
TRBJ2-5	-	-	TRBV6-5	CASSYAGWETQYF	TGTGCCAGCAGTTACGCCGGTTGGGAGACCCAGTACTTC
TRBJ1-1	-	-	TRBV5-1	CASSFAGGTEAFF	TGCGCCAGCAGCTTCGCGGGGGGCACTGAAGCTTTCTTT
TRBJ2-7	-	-	TRBV25-1	CASTSTVAYEQYF	TGTGCCAGCACGAGTACAGTAGCCTACGAGCAGTACTTC
TRBJ1-1	-	-	TRBV5-6	CASSLPREGIPEAFF	TGTGCCAGCAGCCTGCCCCGGGAGGGTATCCCTGAAGCTTTCTTT
TRBJ2-3	-	TRBD2	TRBV29-1	CSVDDPRLAGGLTSTDTQYF	TGCAGCGTCGACGACCCCCGACTAGCGGGGGGCTTAACTAGCACAGATACGCAGTATTTT
TRBJ2-3	-	TRBD2	TRBV11-2	CASSRLRAGLITDTQYF	TGTGCCAGCAGCCGTTTACGAGCGGGGTTAATCACAGATACGCAGTATTTT
TRBJ2-7	-	-	TRBV5-5	CASSLVWTNYEQYF	TGTGCCAGCAGCTTGGTCTGGACTAACTACGAGCAGTACTTC
TRBJ2-5	-	TRBD1	TRBV6-5	CASSYRQGAQYF	TGTGCCAGCAGTTACCGACAGGGGGCCCAGTACTTC
TRBJ2-5	-	-	TRBV29-1	CSGNRDQETQYF	TGCAGCGGCAACAGGGATCAAGAGACCCAGTACTTC
TRBJ2-7	few	TRBD1	TRBV7-9	CASSPPGTGYEQYF	TGTGCCAGCAGCCCCCCTGGGACAGGCTACGAGCAGTACTTC
TRBJ2-7	-	-	TRBV25-1	CASSEVGGSYEQYF	TGTGCCAGCAGTGAAGTCGGCGGCTCCTACGAGCAGTACTTC
TRBJ2-5	-	TRBD2	TRBV11-2	CASSSTGGFQEAQYF	TGTGCCAGCAGCTCAACGGGGGGGTTCCAAGAGGCCCAGTACTTC
TRBJ1-1	once	-	TRBV7-6	CASSPTGNTEAFF	TGTGCCAGCAGCCCGACGGGTAACACTGAAGCTTTCTTT
TRBJ2-7	-	-	TRBV7-9	CASSRSASSYEQYF	TGTGCCAGCAGCCGTAGCGCCAGCTCCTACGAGCAGTACTTC
TRBJ2-7	-	-	TRBV27	CASSWSGEQYF	TGTGCCAGCAGTTGGTCGGGTGAGCAGTACTTC
TRBJ2-1	-	-	TRBV7-9	CASSLINEQFF	TGTGCCAGCAGCTTAATAAATGAGCAGTTCTTC
TRBJ1-5	-	-	TRBV30	CAWSVHAGEAQHF	TGTGCCTGGAGTGTACATGCAGGAGAGGCCCAGCATTTT
TRBJ1-2	-	TRBD1	TRBV5-4	CASSAGTGQGYTF	TGTGCCAGCAGCGCCGGGACAGGTCAGGGCTACACCTTC
TRBJ1-1	-	-	TRBV19	CASSANQGRFF	TGTGCCAGTAGCGCCAACCAGGGGCGCTTCTTT
TRBJ2-1	-	TRBD2	TRBV7-9	CASSLSGSSYNEQFF	TGTGCCAGCAGCTTGAGCGGGAGCTCCTACAATGAGCAGTTCTTC
TRBJ2-2	-	-	TRBV7-6	CASSSHRIDTSNTGELFF	TGTGCCAGCAGCTCCCATAGAATTGACACCTCGAACACCGGGGAGCTGTTTTTT
TRBJ2-1	-	TRBD2	TRBV9	CASSGWREVYNEQFF	TGTGCCAGCAGCGGTTGGCGGGAGGTGTACAATGAGCAGTTCTTC
TRBJ2-3	-	TRBD2	TRBV2	CASSTSGGWSTQYF	TGTGCCAGCAGCACCAGCGGGGGATGGAGTACGCAGTATTTT
TRBJ2-2	-	-	TRBV6-5	CASSYGVGGGELFF	TGTGCCAGCAGTTACGGCGTAGGGGGCGGGGAGCTGTTTTTT
TRBJ2-5	-	-	TRBV9	CASSVEAGSRHRFQETQYF	TGTGCCAGCAGCGTAGAAGCTGGTTCCAGACATCGGTTCCAAGAGACCCAGTACTTC